Below are 15 T cell receptor beta chains sequenced from a single sample in a study of yellow fever vaccine responses in identical twins. One entry per CDR3 protein, called by TCRdb with MiXCR from the RT-PCR reads. The sample shows roughly 18,000 distinct CDR3 sequences, under 80% of them seen only once. Sequencing was performed on T cells from blood (PBMCs), unsorted or a sorted subset (not recorded which), taken before or after yellow fever vaccination (not recorded which). Receptors originate from a woman younger than 35 who received the yellow fever vaccine.

There are a few counts of this clonotype. The rearrangement joins TRBV29-1 to TRBJ2-7; 7 bases fit TRBD2. Germline-derived CDR1 and CDR2 are SQVTM and ANQGSEA. CDR3 length: 14 amino acids. The V and J ends lost 6 bases and 5 bases, in that order; junction bases with no gene match: 13. The CDR3 loop is CSVGGAAGVNEQYF. The CDR3 DNA reads as TGCAGCGTCGGGGGAGCGGCGGGAGTCAACGAGCAGTACTTC.

This clonotype was seen a few times. The rearrangement joins TRBV7-9 to TRBJ2-1; 8 bases line up with TRBD2. Germline V CDR1 and CDR2: SEHNR, FQNEAQ (reference sequence). V lost 5 bases, J lost 4 bases, and 7 bases stayed unmatched. The length of the CDR3 is 15 residues. In DNA form, the CDR3 reads TGTGCCAGCAGCCAAGCGGGAGATTCTTACAATGAGCAGTTCTTC. As protein: CASSQAGDSYNEQFF.

V and J are TRBV29-1 and TRBJ2-5; 8 bases match TRBD1. CDR3 size: 15 residues. The V gene end was trimmed by 7 bases and the J gene end by 5 bases; junction bases not matched to a gene: 15. The germline V gene encodes CDR1 SQVTM and CDR2 ANQGSEA. The CDR3 DNA follows: TGCAGCGCCGCTCCTGGACAGGGCTCCGGGGAGACCCAGTACTTC. The encoded protein is CSAAPGQGSGETQYF.

The chain couples TRBV11-3 to TRBJ2-7; 7 bases line up with TRBD1. Trimming at V came to 5 bases and at J to 5 bases, leaving 9 bases not matched to a gene. The CDR3 runs 14 residues. Germline CDR1 SGHNT, CDR2 YENEEA. The CDR3 DNA is TGTGCCAGCAGCCCGGGGACAGCCAGCGACGAGCAGTACTTC. This translates into CASSPGTASDEQYF.

The rearrangement uses TRBV18 and TRBJ1-2, with 8 bases identical to TRBD1. CDR1 and CDR2 from the germline V gene are KGHSH and LQKENI. This CDR3 has 14 residues. V was clipped by 2 bases and J by 8 bases; unmatched bases: 7. This CDR3 reads CASSPGDRGFGYTF. Here the CDR3 DNA reads TGTGCCAGCTCACCAGGCGACAGGGGATTCGGCTACACCTTC.

A note on this clonotype: The DNA is left out, because the CDR3 cannot be placed on it with certainty; the CDR3 is given as TCRdb lists it. The chain links TRBV27 to TRBJ2-2. The CDR3 length equals 14 residues, ends included. Germline V lookup: CDR1 MNHEY, CDR2 SMNVEV (reference sequence). The CDR3 is CASSQRLTGELFFF.

This clonotype was counted a single time. The rearrangement joins TRBV6-6 to TRBJ2-1; D is possibly TRBD1 or TRBD2 (5 bases each). Per germline, CDR1 MNHNY and CDR2 SVGAGI (reference sequence). The ends were cut back, 7 bases at V and 6 bases at J, with 13 bases in the middle. The CDR3 totals 13 residues. The DNA of the CDR3 is TGTGCCAGCACCGTAAGTGGGGGCAATGAGCAGTTCTTC. Residues: CASTVSGGNEQFF.

The chain combines TRBV11-1 with TRBJ2-7, with 7 positions matching TRBD1. There are 14 residues in the CDR3. Per the germline V gene, CDR1 is SGHAT and CDR2 is FQDESV (reference sequence). The V gene end was trimmed by 3 bases and the J gene end by 4 bases; junction bases not matched to a gene: 6. This CDR3 is CASSFRDSPYEQYV. The CDR3 DNA sequence: TGTGCCAGCAGCTTTCGGGACAGTCCTTACGAGCAGTACGTC.

V and J are TRBV28 and TRBJ1-1, with D hard to call. The CDR3 is made up of 13 amino acids. V shed 3 bases and J shed 5 bases, with 10 bases lying between them. The germline V gene encodes CDR1 MDHEN and CDR2 SYDVKM. CDR3 amino acids: CASSFPGRTEAFF. The CDR3 DNA reads TGTGCCAGCAGTTTCCCCGGGAGGACTGAAGCTTTCTTT.

For this clonotype: One end of the junction varies from germline; a read error may be responsible. The chain employs TRBV18 and TRBJ2-2; tentative D call: TRBD2 (5 bases). Germline-derived CDR1 and CDR2 are KGHSH and LQKENI. The CDR3 has 18 amino acids. CDR3 sequence (DNA): TGTGCCAGCTCACTTGTGCGTTCAGGAAGCTCGAACACCGGGGAGCTTTTTTTT. Protein product: CASSLVRSGSSNTGELFF.

The V call is TRBV20-1, the J call TRBJ1-6, with D possibly TRBD1 on 6 matching bases. The CDR3 sequence is 13 residues long. V lost 5 bases to trimming and J lost 9 bases, with 14 bases between them. Looked up from germline, CDR1 is DFQATT and CDR2 is SNEGSKA (reference sequence). The CDR3 DNA reads TGCAGTGCTTTAACAGGGTTTGGTTCACCCCTCCACTTT. This sequence encodes CSALTGFGSPLHF.

CDR3 amino acids: CSAQTGSTYEQYV. In DNA, the CDR3 is TGCAGTGCGCAGACAGGGTCAACCTACGAGCAGTACGTC. V is TRBV20-1 and J is TRBJ2-7; 7 positions match TRBD1. CDR1 and CDR2 (germline): DFQATT, SNEGSKA (reference sequence). With 6 bases clipped from V and 2 bases from J, the junction kept 7 bases outside the gene matches. The CDR3 has 13 residues.

V usage is TRBV2 and J usage is TRBJ2-1; 7 bases line up with TRBD2. Trimming at V came to 8 bases and at J to 1 base, leaving 5 bases not matched to a gene. Germline V CDR1 and CDR2: SNHLY, FYNNEI. The CDR3 has 14 amino acids. The CDR3 region has the DNA TGTGCCAGCGCGACTAGCCTATCCTACAATGAGCAGTTCTTC. Translated: CASATSLSYNEQFF.

The V call is TRBV20-1, the J call TRBJ2-1; TRBD1 might be the D (6 bases). This CDR3 region has 11 residues. Trimming removed 4 bases at V and 7 bases at J, with 8 bases between. Germline CDR1 reads DFQATT; CDR2 reads SNEGSKA (reference sequence). CDR3 region: CSANDRNEQFF. The CDR3 DNA follows: TGCAGTGCTAACGACAGGAATGAGCAGTTCTTC.

V usage is TRBV29-1 and J usage is TRBJ2-5; D unresolved. V shed 5 bases and J shed 0 bases, with 4 bases lying between them. Germline V gives CDR1 SQVTM, CDR2 ANQGSEA. The CDR3 length is 11 residues. In DNA form, the CDR3 reads TGCAGCGTTTCCAACCAAGAGACCCAGTACTTC. The encoded protein is CSVSNQETQYF. The complete variable domain, with remaining parts taken from reference TRBV29-1 and TRBJ2-5, reads SAVISQKPSRDICQRGTSLTIQCQVDSQVTMMFWYRQQPGQSLTLIATANQGSEATYESGFVIDKFPISRPNLTFSTLTVSNMSPEDSSIYLCSVSNQETQYFGPGTRLLVL.